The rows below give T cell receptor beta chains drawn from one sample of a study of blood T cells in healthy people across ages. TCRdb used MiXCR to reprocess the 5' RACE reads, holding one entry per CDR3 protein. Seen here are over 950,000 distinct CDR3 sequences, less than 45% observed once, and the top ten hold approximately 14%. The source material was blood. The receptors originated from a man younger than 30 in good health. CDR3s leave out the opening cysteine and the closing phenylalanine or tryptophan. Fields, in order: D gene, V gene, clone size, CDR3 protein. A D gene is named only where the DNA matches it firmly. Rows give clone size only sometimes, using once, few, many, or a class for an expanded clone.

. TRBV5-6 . ASSLGTAWENTIY
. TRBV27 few ASSLWAGPYEQY
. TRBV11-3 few ASSLVSPVKAAGELF
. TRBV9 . ASSDPRNYNNEQY
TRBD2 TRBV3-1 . ASSQGIGGAFGEQF
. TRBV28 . ASSSGGGNIQY
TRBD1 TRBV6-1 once ASSNGQGASYNSPLH
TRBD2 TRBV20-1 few SAKSGGLTYEQY
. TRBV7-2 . ASSPAQAGNTIY
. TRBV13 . ASRQGATNEKLF
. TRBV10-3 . AINTETGTETQY
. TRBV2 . ASSASGREYMNTEAF
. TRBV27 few ASSLGAGANVLT
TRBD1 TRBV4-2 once ASSQDRRQGPIYEQY
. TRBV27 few ASSFSEGLNSPLH
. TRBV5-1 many ASSLSNFGNTIY
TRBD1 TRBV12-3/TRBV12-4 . ASSLTGTGFVLT